This TCR beta chain was obtained from a study of T cells after yellow fever vaccination. TCRdb reanalysed the 5' RACE reads using MiXCR and keeps one entry per CDR3 protein. The sample comprises 300,000 to 350,000 distinct CDR3 sequences, 8.1% of which are singletons, and under 20% rests with the top ten. V shed 4 bases and J 3 bases; nucleotides not matched to a gene: 11. Germline CDR1 reads SGHDN; CDR2 reads FVKESK. The CDR3 runs 16 residues. This clonotype was obtained from a man between 18 and 29 years old who received the YFV17D yellow fever vaccine. The source was PBMCs, collected more than 40 days after the first yellow fever vaccination. V gene TRBV14 combines with J gene TRBJ2-7, with 8 bases matching TRBD2. The DNA for the CDR3 is TGTGCCAGCAGCCCGTACTTTCGGGGGGGGAGCTACGAGCAGTACTTC. Its protein is CASSPYFRGGSYEQYF.